This TCR beta chain was observed in a study of blood T cell repertoires in COVID-19. Clones were read by immunoSEQ multiplex PCR, and TCRdb kept only the in-frame ones, dropping some. Among about 260,000 clones listed, approximately 85% were seen once. The germline CDR1 and CDR2 sequences are LGHNA and YSLEER. CDR3 length: 16 amino acids. V was pared by 2 bases and J by 4 bases, with 8 bases of the junction left unmatched. V is TRBV4-3 and J is TRBJ1-2; TRBD1 matches 9 bases. Material for sequencing was peripheral blood. This receptor was obtained from a human donor in a cohort sampled during active COVID-19. As DNA, the CDR3 is TGCGCCAGCAGCCAATCCAAAGAGACAGGGGGCTATGGCTACACCTTC. Translated, it gives CASSQSKETGGYGYTF.